Below, one TCR beta chain is given with its context. The antigen is undetermined. This specimen belongs to a study of cytomegalovirus exposure and HLA in healthy donors. Study overall: The use of the same platform for the roughly 130 validation repertoires and the roughly 730 first-cohort repertoires was reported by a later analysis. Study findings and constraints: In vitro data verified a few CMV-associated chains as specific for CMV antigens. The study flagged roughly 160 TCR beta chains as cytomegalovirus-associated. Reports indicated that the classifier achieved high specificity and sensitivity in diagnosing cytomegalovirus status.

Sequenced by immunoSEQ multiplex PCR; TCRdb stores in-frame clones only, minus some. Of under 200,000 clones listed, about 89% are singletons. The clonotype was recovered from a woman aged 18-35 years in good health and CMV-seropositive. The specimen was PBMCs.

This chain's CDR3 is CASSLGLAVSSYEQYF. CDR3 in DNA: TGTGCCAGCAGCTTGGGTCTAGCGGTTAGCTCCTACGAGCAGTACTTC. The gene calls are TRBV5-5 and TRBJ2-7, with 7 nucleotides matching TRBD2. Germline V gene sequence: CDR1 SGHKS, CDR2 YYEKEE (reference sequence). J was trimmed by 0 bases and V by 0 bases; bases with no gene match: 6. There are 16 residues in the CDR3.